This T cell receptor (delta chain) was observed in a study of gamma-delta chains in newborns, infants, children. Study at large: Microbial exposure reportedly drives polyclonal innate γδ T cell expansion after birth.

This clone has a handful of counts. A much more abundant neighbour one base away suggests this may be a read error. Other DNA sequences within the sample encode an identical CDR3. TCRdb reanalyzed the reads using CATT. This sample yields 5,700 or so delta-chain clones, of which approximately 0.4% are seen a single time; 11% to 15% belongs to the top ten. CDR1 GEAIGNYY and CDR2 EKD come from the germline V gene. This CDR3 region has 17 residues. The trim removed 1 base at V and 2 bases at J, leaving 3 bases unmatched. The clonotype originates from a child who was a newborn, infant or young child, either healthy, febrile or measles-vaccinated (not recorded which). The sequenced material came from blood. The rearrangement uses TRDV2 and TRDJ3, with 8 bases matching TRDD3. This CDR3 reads CACDTWGMTWDTRQMFF. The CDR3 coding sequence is TGTGCCTGTGACACTTGGGGGATGACCTGGGACACCCGACAGATGTTTTTC.